The 29 T cell receptor beta chains below were found in one sample sequenced in a study of shared T cell receptors in the human thymus. TCRdb keeps only in-frame clones here, not all; method: immunoSEQ multiplex PCR. The sample holds about 660,000 clones, around 87% seen once. The same sample was also studied in work on human thymus T cells.

Material for sequencing was thymocytes. The receptors were sampled from a boy under two years old with a congenital heart defect.

This chain connects TRBV9 to TRBJ1-6; D perhaps matches TRBD1 (5 bases). Per germline, CDR1 SGDLS and CDR2 YYNGEE. CDR3 size: 15 residues. The ends were cut back, 0 bases at V and 9 bases at J, with 13 bases in the middle. CDR3 loop: CASSVAAGPRSPLHF. The CDR3 DNA sequence: TGTGCCAGCAGCGTAGCGGCAGGGCCCCGTTCACCCCTCCACTTT.

Here the CDR3 reads CSVRLAYEQYF. The DNA for the CDR3 is TGCAGCGTGCGACTAGCTTACGAGCAGTACTTC. This rearrangement joins TRBV29-1 to TRBJ2-7; 7 nucleotides line up with TRBD2. CDR1 and CDR2 (germline): SQVTM, ANQGSEA. The CDR3 sequence is 11 residues long. V lost 6 bases to trimming and J lost 4 bases; unmatched junction nucleotides: 3.

The rearrangement joins TRBV6-1 to TRBJ1-6; a possible D gene is TRBD1 (5 bases). CDR1 MNHNS and CDR2 SASEGT come from the germline V gene. The CDR3 is made up of 18 amino acids. Trimming pared 0 bases from V and 10 bases from J, leaving 22 bases between. This CDR3 is CASSEAHQGGGLRSPLHF. Here the CDR3 DNA reads TGTGCCAGCAGTGAAGCGCATCAGGGTGGTGGGCTTCGCTCACCCCTCCACTTT.

This clone showed up just once. The chain joins TRBV19 to TRBJ1-1, with 8 bases matching TRBD1. The CDR3 is 19 amino acids. Germline V lookup: CDR1 LNHDA, CDR2 SQIVND (reference sequence). The ends lost 3 bases at V and 0 bases at J; junction bases unmatched: 15. The CDR3 region is CASSIQIHRDRRLNTEAFF. CDR3 DNA sequence: TGTGCCAGTAGTATCCAAATCCACCGGGACAGGAGATTGAACACTGAAGCTTTCTTT.

The rearrangement joins TRBV13 to TRBJ2-5; D is unresolved. This CDR3 region has 14 residues. The V gene lost 2 bases and the J gene lost 4 bases, with 11 bases spanning the gap. Germline CDR1 reads PRHDT; CDR2 reads FYEKMQ (reference sequence). The CDR3, as DNA: TGTGCCAGCAGCTTACATGTCGAGGCAGAGACCCAGTACTTC. Translating gives CASSLHVEAETQYF. The full variable domain, completed using reference TRBV13 and TRBJ2-5, is AAGVIQSPRHLIKEKRETATLKCYPIPRHDTVYWYQQGPGQDPQFLISFYEKMQSDKGSIPDRFSAQQFSDYHSELNMSSLELGDSALYFCASSLHVEAETQYFGPGTRLLVL.

The chain combines TRBV10-1 with TRBJ2-7; 7 nucleotides line up with TRBD1. V gave up 8 bases and J gave up 3 bases; unmatched junction bases: 13. In germline, CDR1 is WNHNN, CDR2 SYGVQD (reference sequence). There are 15 residues in the CDR3. CDR3 sequence reads: CASGHRGLFFYEQYF. In DNA, the CDR3 is TGCGCCAGCGGCCACAGGGGCCTTTTCTTCTACGAGCAGTACTTC.

The CDR3, as DNA: TGCGCCAGCAGCCGCGGGACTCCTAATCCCGCCTACGAGCAGTACTTC. It translates to CASSRGTPNPAYEQYF. This sequence joins TRBV4-1 and TRBJ2-7; D perhaps matches TRBD2 (6 bases). Germline-derived CDR1 and CDR2 are MGHRA and YSYEKL. The CDR3 runs 16 residues. V was trimmed by 4 bases and J by 2 bases, leaving 18 bases between them.

The J gene is TRBJ2-5, the V gene TRBV2, with TRBD1 matching over 9 bases. The trim removed 5 bases at V and 5 bases at J, leaving 12 bases unmatched. This CDR3 has 16 residues. Germline CDR1 SNHLY, CDR2 FYNNEI. The CDR3 loop is CASSFKQGAPGETQYF. The CDR3 DNA is TGTGCCAGCAGTTTCAAACAGGGGGCGCCCGGGGAGACCCAGTACTTC.

The genes are TRBV2 and TRBJ2-3, with 8 bases matching TRBD1. Trimming removed 0 bases from V and 4 bases from J; junction bases left unmatched: 12. The CDR3 contains 18 residues. CDR1 is SNHLY and CDR2 is FYNNEI in the germline V gene. The CDR3 here is CASSEARRGQGAADTQYF. CDR3 nucleotide sequence: TGTGCCAGCAGTGAAGCCCGGAGGGGGCAGGGGGCGGCAGATACGCAGTATTTT.

The chain combines TRBV27 with TRBJ1-2; tentatively, D is TRBD1 (5 bases). V lost 1 base and J lost 0, with 9 bases in between. CDR3 length: 15 residues. CDR1 is MNHEY and CDR2 is SMNVEV in the germline V gene (reference sequence). The CDR3 nucleotides are TGTGCCAGCAGTTTATGGGTGACAGCTAACTATGGCTACACCTTC. Translating gives CASSLWVTANYGYTF.

The J gene is TRBJ2-3, the V gene TRBV7-2, with 7 bases fitting TRBD1. The germline gives CDR1 SGHTA, CDR2 FQGNSA. V dropped 3 bases and J dropped 10; count of bases not matched to a gene: 7. This CDR3 spans 13 amino acids. The CDR3 bases are TGTGCCAGCAGCTTGGATCGACAGGGTTCGCAGTATTTT. As protein: CASSLDRQGSQYF.

The chain uses TRBV5-6 and TRBJ1-2, with 7 positions matching TRBD1. CDR1 is SGHDT, CDR2 YYEEEE, per germline. This CDR3 is 13 amino acids long. The trim removed 5 bases at V and 4 bases at J, leaving 5 bases unmatched. CDR3 nucleotides: TGTGCCAGCAGTCCTGGGACAGCCTATGGCTACACCTTC. Translated: CASSPGTAYGYTF.

The genes are TRBV5-8 and TRBJ1-5; TRBD1 aligns across 8 bases. Germline CDR1 is SGHTS and CDR2 is YDEGEE. This CDR3 is 17 amino acids long. Losses at the gene ends were 3 bases for V and 0 bases for J; bases not matched to a gene: 8. CDR3 protein: CASSSRYRGYSNQPQHF. The CDR3 bases are TGTGCCAGCAGCTCACGATACAGGGGGTATAGCAATCAGCCCCAGCATTTT. Complete variable domain (other parts from reference TRBV5-8 and TRBJ1-5): EAGVTQSPTHLIKTRGQQATLRCSPISGHTSVYWYQQALGLGLQFLLWYDEGEERNRGNFPPRFSGRQFPNYSSELNVNALELEDSALYLCASSSRYRGYSNQPQHFGDGTRLSIL.

The chain joins TRBV5-1 to TRBJ2-3; perhaps TRBD2 as D (6 bases). V lost 5 bases and J 6 bases, leaving 7 bases between the germline ends. There are 11 residues in the CDR3. CDR1 SGHRS and CDR2 YFSETQ come from the germline V gene. As DNA, the CDR3 is TGCGCCAGCAGGGGGAGGGATACGCAGTATTTT. Its protein product is CASRGRDTQYF.

This chain uses TRBV10-2 with TRBJ2-5; 8 bases agree with TRBD2. V lost 3 bases, J lost 5 bases, and 2 bases stayed unmatched. Germline values: CDR1 WSHSY, CDR2 SAAADI. The CDR3 extends over 13 amino acids. CDR3 nucleotides: TGCGCCAGCAGTGATAGCGGGACGGAGACCCAGTACTTC. Encoded protein: CASSDSGTETQYF.

The chain couples TRBV27 to TRBJ1-1; D uncertain. V was pared by 5 bases and J by 3 bases, with 13 bases between. The germline V gene has CDR1 MNHEY and CDR2 SMNVEV (reference sequence). This CDR3 spans 14 amino acids. The DNA of the CDR3 is TGTGCCAGCAGTCTACAGAACCAAGACACTGAAGCTTTCTTT. Protein sequence: CASSLQNQDTEAFF.

The chain recombines TRBV7-8 with TRBJ2-5; D is possibly TRBD1 (6 bases). The CDR3 is made up of 15 amino acids. Trimming shortened V by 2 bases and J by 5 bases, and 15 bases separated the two germline ends. Germline-derived CDR1 and CDR2 are SGHVS and FQNEAQ. The CDR3 DNA sequence: TGTGCCAGCAGCTTATTTTTCACAGGGTTGGAGACCCAGTACTTC. It specifies CASSLFFTGLETQYF.

The chain recombines TRBV7-9 with TRBJ2-7; D might be TRBD1 (6 bases). The CDR3 is 13 amino acids. V dropped 1 base and J dropped 6 bases, with 10 bases sitting between them. Per the germline V gene, CDR1 is SEHNR and CDR2 is FQNEAQ (reference sequence). This chain's CDR3 is CASSLDRVGEQYF. The CDR3, as DNA: TGTGCCAGCAGCTTAGACAGGGTTGGCGAGCAGTACTTC.

The chain combines TRBV19 with TRBJ1-4, with D possibly being TRBD1 (6 bases). CDR1 is LNHDA and CDR2 is SQIVND in the germline V gene (reference sequence). This CDR3 region has 14 residues. Trimming left V 6 bases short and J 5 bases short, with 13 bases between. The CDR3 sequence: CASRPDSHNEKLFF. The CDR3 DNA is TGTGCCAGTAGGCCGGACAGCCACAATGAAAAACTGTTTTTT.

J is TRBJ2-3 and V is TRBV7-2, with TRBD1 matching 8 bases. CDR3 length equals 16 residues. J lost 4 bases, V lost 3 bases, and 9 bases had no gene match. Germline CDR1 reads SGHTA; CDR2 reads FQGNSA. The CDR3, as DNA: TGTGCCAGCAGCTTTAATCAGGGGGCCTTCCCAGATACGCAGTATTTT. The encoded protein is CASSFNQGAFPDTQYF.

The chain links TRBV30 to TRBJ2-2; perhaps TRBD1 as D (5 bases). The V gene's germline CDR1 is GTSNPN and CDR2 SVGIG (reference sequence). The CDR3 has 16 residues. V gave up 2 bases and J gave up 5 bases, with 18 bases separating them. In DNA, the CDR3 is TGTGCCTGGAGTTTTTGGCAGGGAAGGCGTACCGGGGAGCTGTTTTTT. This gives the protein CAWSFWQGRRTGELFF.

This clone was seen a single time. The chain is built from TRBV5-1 and TRBJ1-1; 7 nucleotides align to TRBD1. Germline V gene data show CDR1 as SGHRS and CDR2 as YFSETQ. This CDR3 is 14 amino acids long. Trimming at V came to 7 bases and at J to 3 bases, leaving 9 bases not matched to a gene. CDR3 nucleotides: TGCGCCAGCTCGGGACAGCCCCGGGACACTGAAGCTTTCTTT. Amino acids: CASSGQPRDTEAFF. The full variable domain, rest sourced from reference TRBV5-1 and TRBJ1-1, is KAGVTQTPRYLIKTRGQQVTLSCSPISGHRSVSWYQQTPGQGLQFLFEYFSETQRNKGNFPGRFSGRQFSNSRSEMNVSTLELGDSALYLCASSGQPRDTEAFFGQGTRLTVV.

This sequence joins TRBV25-1 and TRBJ2-7; tentative D call: TRBD1 (5 bases). Trimming took off 2 bases at V and 5 bases at J, with 13 bases between the two ends. The CDR3 totals 14 residues. Germline CDR1 MGHDK, CDR2 SYGVNS. The chain's CDR3 is CASSEGAGKDEQYF. CDR3 bases: TGTGCCAGCAGTGAAGGCGCAGGGAAGGACGAGCAGTACTTC.

V usage is TRBV12-5 and J usage is TRBJ2-5; D is unclear. Germline loops: CDR1 LGHNT, CDR2 FRNRAP. Trimming took 3 bases from V and 4 from J, leaving 9 bases between them. The CDR3 length is 13 residues. The CDR3, as DNA: TGTGCTAGTGGTTTCCCAGGATCAGAGACCCAGTACTTC. Translating it yields CASGFPGSETQYF. Full variable domain (outside the CDR3, taken from reference TRBV12-5 and TRBJ2-5): DARVTQTPRHKVTEMGQEVTMRCQPILGHNTVFWYRQTMMQGLELLAYFRNRAPLDDSGMPKDRFSAEMPDATLATLKIQPSEPRDSAVYFCASGFPGSETQYFGPGTRLLVL.

V and J are TRBV6-5 and TRBJ2-6; tentative D call: TRBD2 (6 bases). Trimming removed 2 bases from V and 0 bases from J, with 8 bases in between. The germline gives CDR1 MNHEY, CDR2 SVGAGI. The CDR3 spans 16 residues. The CDR3 reads CASSYGGFSGANVLTF. In DNA form, the CDR3 reads TGTGCCAGCAGTTACGGAGGGTTCTCTGGGGCCAACGTCCTGACTTTC.

CDR3 in DNA: TGTGCCAGAAGCCACGGGGGGGCCTGGTCAGATACGCAGTATTTT. As protein: CARSHGGAWSDTQYF. The rearrangement links TRBV2 to TRBJ2-3, with 8 bases aligning to TRBD2. Germline CDR1 reads SNHLY; CDR2 reads FYNNEI. The CDR3 totals 15 residues. The ends lost 9 bases at V and 4 bases at J; junction bases unmatched: 12.

The sample holds one count of this clone. The chain recombines TRBV30 with TRBJ2-5; D remains unclear. Germline values: CDR1 GTSNPN, CDR2 SVGIG (reference sequence). V gave up 2 bases and J gave up 4 bases, with 11 bases separating them. CDR3 length: 13 residues. The CDR3 region is CAWSLQKSETQYF. CDR3 in DNA: TGTGCCTGGAGTCTCCAGAAATCAGAGACCCAGTACTTC.

This clone was detected only a few times. The V call is TRBV19, the J call TRBJ1-5; possible D gene TRBD1, 6 bases. CDR1 is LNHDA and CDR2 is SQIVND in the germline V gene (reference sequence). V lost 5 bases to trimming and J lost 3 bases, with 11 bases between them. This CDR3 contains 14 residues. CDR3: CASSRDTDNQPQHF. The DNA for the CDR3 is TGTGCCAGTAGTCGGGACACCGACAATCAGCCCCAGCATTTT.

Concerning this clone itself: A read error may produce the germline difference seen at one junction end. Other DNA sequences within the sample encode an identical CDR3. This chain links TRBV4-2 with TRBJ1-6; D is unresolved. CDR1 LGHNA and CDR2 YNFKEQ come from the germline V gene. The CDR3 has 18 amino acids. This chain's CDR3 is CASSQDKIVQRNNSPLHF. The CDR3 DNA sequence: TGTGCCAGCAGCCAAGACAAAATCGTACAGAGAAATAATTCCCCCCTCCACTTT.